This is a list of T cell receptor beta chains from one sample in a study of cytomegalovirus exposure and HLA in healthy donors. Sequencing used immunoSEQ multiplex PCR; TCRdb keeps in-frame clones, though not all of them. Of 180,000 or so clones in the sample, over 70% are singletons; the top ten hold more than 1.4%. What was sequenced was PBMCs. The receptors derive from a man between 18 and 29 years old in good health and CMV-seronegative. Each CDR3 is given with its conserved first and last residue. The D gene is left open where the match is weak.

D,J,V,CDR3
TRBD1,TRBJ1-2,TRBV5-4,CASSATGTGRGGYTF
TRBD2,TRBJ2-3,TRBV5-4,CASSLTGTSGGTQYF
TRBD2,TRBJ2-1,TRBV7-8,CASSWRLAGSYNEQFF
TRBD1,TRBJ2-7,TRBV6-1,CASSEATGVGGYEQYF
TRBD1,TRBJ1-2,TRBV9,CASSGKPGQIYGYTF
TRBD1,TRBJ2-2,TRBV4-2,CASSQQGASTGELFF
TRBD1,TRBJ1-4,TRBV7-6,CASSLVPTGAGDEKLFF
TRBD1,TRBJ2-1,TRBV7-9,CASSLFGTGSYNEQFF
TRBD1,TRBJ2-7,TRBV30,CAGQGLTYEQYF
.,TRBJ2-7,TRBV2,CASSERLASYEQYF
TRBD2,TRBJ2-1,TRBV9,CASSHQLILAGGSYNEQFF
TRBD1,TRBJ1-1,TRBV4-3,CASSQDQGQVMNTEAFF
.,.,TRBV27,CASGSPGKRIYEQYF
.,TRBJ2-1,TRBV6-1,CASSELAGAQQFF
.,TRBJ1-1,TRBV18,CASSPAQNLNTEAFF
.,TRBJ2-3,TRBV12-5,CASGKVESTDTQYF
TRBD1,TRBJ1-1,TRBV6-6,CASSGQVTEAFF
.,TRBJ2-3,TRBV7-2,CASGGGDTQYF
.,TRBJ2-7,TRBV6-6,CASSYPVSEQYF
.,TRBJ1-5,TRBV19,CASSIGQAAGVPQHF
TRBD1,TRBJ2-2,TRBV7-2,CASSLGTGLPGELFF
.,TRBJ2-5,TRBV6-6,CASHGFAGGETQYF
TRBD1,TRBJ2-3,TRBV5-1,CASSSYRGRLADTQYF
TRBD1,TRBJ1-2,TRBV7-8,CASSRDREGYTF
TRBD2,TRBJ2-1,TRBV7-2,CASSLAPQREGEFF
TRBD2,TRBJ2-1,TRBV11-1,CASSRTSGRSDNEQFF
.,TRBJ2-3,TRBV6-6,CASYSGSLTDTQYF
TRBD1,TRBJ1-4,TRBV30,CAWSPLDRGSEKLFF
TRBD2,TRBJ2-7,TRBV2,CASSKGLDYEQYF
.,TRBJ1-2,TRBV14,CASSQGSVYGYTF
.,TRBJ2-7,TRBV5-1,CASSYVQGHEQYF
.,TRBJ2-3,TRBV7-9,CSSSLPRVGSYTQYF
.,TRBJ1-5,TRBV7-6,CARRDTRPNQPQHF
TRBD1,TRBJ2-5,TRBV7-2,CASSRRTGEETQYF
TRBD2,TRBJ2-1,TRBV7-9,CASSSFSGSSYNEQFF
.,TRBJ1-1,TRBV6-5,CASSAPRGTEAFF
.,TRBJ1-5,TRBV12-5,CASGLGGQPQHF
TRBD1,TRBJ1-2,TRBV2,CASRERTGGYTF
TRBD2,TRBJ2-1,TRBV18,CASSGLAVPNEQFF
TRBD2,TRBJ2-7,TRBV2,CASSAPRAGGTISYEQYF
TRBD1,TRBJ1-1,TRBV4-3,CASSQDRGQGRLAFF
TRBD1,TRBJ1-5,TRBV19,CASSWTGRGQPQHF
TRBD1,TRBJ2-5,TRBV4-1,CASSLGTGAQETQYF
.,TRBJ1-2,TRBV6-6,CASSYSTSGYGYTF